Below, 29 T cell receptor beta chains from the same sample are listed, as sequenced in a study of blood T cell repertoires in COVID-19. Using immunoSEQ multiplex PCR, the repertoire was profiled, and TCRdb retains in-frame clones only, with some absent. The data hold approximately 290,000 clones, with roughly 85% observed a single time. The sequencing input was PBMCs or T cells enriched from blood (not recorded which). The origin of the receptors is a woman between 25 and 40 years old who had recovered from COVID-19.

The chain couples TRBV5-1 to TRBJ2-5; 14 bases map to TRBD2. Per the germline V gene, CDR1 is SGHRS and CDR2 is YFSETQ. Trimming took 3 bases from V and 4 from J; bases not matched to a gene: 2. The CDR3 consists of 15 residues. The CDR3 spells CASSSGLAGGETQYF. The CDR3 bases are TGCGCCAGCAGCTCCGGACTAGCGGGAGGAGAGACCCAGTACTTC.

The chain's CDR3 is CASRPRGSSYGYTF. In DNA, the CDR3 is TGTGCCAGCCGGCCCAGGGGATCCAGCTATGGCTACACCTTC. The rearrangement links TRBV19 to TRBJ1-2; tentatively, D is TRBD1 (6 bases). The CDR3 runs 14 residues. The germline CDR1 and CDR2 sequences are LNHDA and SQIVND (reference sequence). Trimming stripped 9 bases from V and 4 bases from J, with 18 bases between.

This rearrangement joins TRBV5-1 to TRBJ1-3, with TRBD1 matching over 11 bases. Trimming took 4 bases from V and 2 from J; bases not matched to a gene: 14. Germline assignment: CDR1 SGHRS and CDR2 YFSETQ. This CDR3 spans 19 amino acids. The CDR3 protein is CASSPGTGGITVPGNTIYF. In DNA, the CDR3 is TGCGCCAGCAGCCCGGGGACAGGGGGGATTACCGTGCCTGGAAACACCATATATTTT.

This chain connects TRBV27 to TRBJ1-6, with 8 bases fitting TRBD1. The germline V gene has CDR1 MNHEY and CDR2 SMNVEV (reference sequence). V shed 1 base and J 10 bases; nucleotides not matched to a gene: 9. The CDR3 sequence is 16 residues long. The CDR3 sequence: CASSLLSTGVRSPLHF. In DNA, the CDR3 is TGTGCCAGCAGTTTATTGTCGACAGGGGTTCGATCACCCCTCCACTTT.

CDR3 region: CASGPGQGGQTEAFF. In DNA, the CDR3 is TGTGCCAGCGGCCCAGGACAGGGTGGTCAGACTGAAGCTTTCTTT. The V gene is TRBV9, the J gene TRBJ1-1; 8 nucleotides agree with TRBD1. The CDR3 spans 15 residues. Per germline, CDR1 SGDLS and CDR2 YYNGEE. Losses at the gene ends were 7 bases for V and 5 bases for J; bases not matched to a gene: 13. The full variable domain, in which reference TRBV9 and TRBJ1-1 provide the parts outside the CDR3, is DSGVTQTPKHLITATGQRVTLRCSPRSGDLSVYWYQQSLDQGLQFLIQYYNGEERAKGNILERFSAQQFPDLHSELNLSSLELGDSALYFCASGPGQGGQTEAFFGQGTRLTVV.

The rearrangement joins TRBV6-4 to TRBJ2-1, with 11 nucleotides matching TRBD2. The V segment lost 6 bases and the J segment 7 bases; nucleotides outside the gene matches: 8. There are 15 residues in the CDR3. Germline CDR1 reads MRHNA; CDR2 reads SNTAGT. The CDR3 is CASSDTSGSSNEQFF. The DNA of the CDR3 is TGTGCCAGCAGCGATACTAGCGGGAGTTCGAATGAGCAGTTCTTC.

The chain carries TRBV25-1 and TRBJ1-4; possible D gene TRBD1, 5 bases. Germline CDR1 MGHDK, CDR2 SYGVNS. The CDR3 runs 15 residues. V shed 1 base and J shed 5 bases, with 11 bases lying between them. The CDR3 protein is CASSESAGFNEKLFF. CDR3 sequence (DNA): TGTGCCAGCAGTGAATCCGCAGGGTTCAATGAAAAACTGTTTTTT.

The CDR3 DNA sequence: TGTGCCTGCAAGAGACAGGTGATGAACACTGAAGCTTTCTTT. Translation gives CACKRQVMNTEAFF. The J gene is TRBJ1-1, the V gene TRBV30, with D perhaps matching TRBD1 (6 bases). The CDR3 has 14 amino acids. CDR1 and CDR2 from the germline V gene are GTSNPN and SVGIG (reference sequence). V dropped 6 bases and J dropped 0 bases, with 14 bases sitting between them.

This clone appeared a single time. The gene calls are TRBV4-2 and TRBJ2-7; D is unresolved. Trimming removed 0 bases at V and 1 base at J, with 7 bases between. Germline V gives CDR1 LGHNA, CDR2 YNFKEQ. The CDR3 totals 14 residues. The CDR3 protein is CASSQEASSYEQYF. The CDR3, as DNA: TGTGCCAGCAGCCAAGAGGCCAGTTCCTACGAGCAGTACTTC.

The V call is TRBV10-3, the J call TRBJ1-2; 10 bases agree with TRBD1. V gave up 6 bases and J gave up 6 bases; unmatched junction bases: 10. Germline CDR1 and CDR2: ENHRY and SYGVKD. The CDR3 totals 15 residues. CDR3 in amino acids: CAISRIGQGENGYTF. The CDR3 nucleotides read TGTGCCATCAGCCGCATTGGACAGGGGGAAAATGGCTACACCTTC.

The chain employs TRBV19 and TRBJ1-5; D possibly corresponds to TRBD1 (6 bases). Deletions cut 5 bases from V and 1 base from J, with 18 bases between. In germline, CDR1 is LNHDA, CDR2 SQIVND (reference sequence). This CDR3 spans 17 amino acids. The CDR3 loop reads CASSSLWRGGSNQPQHF. The CDR3 DNA follows: TGTGCCAGTAGTTCTCTGTGGAGGGGGGGAAGCAATCAGCCCCAGCATTTT. Filled out from reference TRBV19 and TRBJ1-5, the complete variable domain reads DGGITQSPKYLFRKEGQNVTLSCEQNLNHDAMYWYRQDPGQGLRLIYYSQIVNDFQKGDIAEGYSVSREKKESFPLTVTSAQKNPTAFYLCASSSLWRGGSNQPQHFGDGTRLSIL.

The J gene is TRBJ1-6, the V gene TRBV19; D might be TRBD1 (5 bases). The CDR3 extends over 16 amino acids. CDR1 and CDR2 from the germline V gene are LNHDA and SQIVND (reference sequence). V was cut by 8 bases and J by 0 bases, with 14 bases left in between. The CDR3 nucleotides read TGTGCCAGTGCCCGGACACGCAGCTCCTATAATTCACCCCTCCACTTT. Amino acid sequence: CASARTRSSYNSPLHF.

The chain combines TRBV3-1 (or the pseudogene TRBV3-2) with TRBJ1-1, with D unclear. CDR1 is LGHDT and CDR2 is YNNKEL in the germline V gene (reference sequence). This CDR3 is 13 amino acids long. V was clipped by 4 bases and J by 5 bases, with 11 bases between them. The CDR3 region is CASSPRQLTEAFF. In DNA, the CDR3 is TGTGCCAGCAGCCCCAGACAATTGACTGAAGCTTTCTTT.

The rearrangement links TRBV4-1 to TRBJ2-2; D might be TRBD2 (5 bases). V was shortened by 1 base and J by 0 bases, with 24 bases between the two germline ends. The CDR3 has 21 amino acids. In germline, CDR1 is MGHRA, CDR2 YSYEKL. In DNA form, the CDR3 reads TGCGCCAGCAGCCAAGCCCCTCATTTCGTCAGGCTAGCCGCGAACACCGGGGAGCTGTTTTTT. It yields the protein CASSQAPHFVRLAANTGELFF.

This sequence joins TRBV4-2 and TRBJ2-6; D not resolved. The V end was cut by 0 bases, the J end by 0 bases, with 6 bases between. This CDR3 region has 16 residues. CDR1 and CDR2 from the germline V gene are LGHNA and YNFKEQ. The CDR3 DNA follows: TGTGCCAGCAGCCAAGAAAGGAGCTCTGGGGCCAACGTCCTGACTTTC. It is translated as CASSQERSSGANVLTF.

The genes are TRBV13 and TRBJ2-1, with D possibly TRBD1 on 5 matching bases. The ends were cut back, 4 bases at V and 4 bases at J, with 8 bases in the middle. CDR3 length equals 13 residues. Germline V gives CDR1 PRHDT, CDR2 FYEKMQ (reference sequence). The CDR3 reads CASSSQGYNEQFF. DNA for the CDR3: TGTGCCAGCAGCTCTCAGGGATACAATGAGCAGTTCTTC.

The chain is built from TRBV28 and TRBJ1-5; no firm D call. V was trimmed by 6 bases and J by 11 bases, leaving 11 bases between them. The germline V gene encodes CDR1 MDHEN and CDR2 SYDVKM. The CDR3 is made up of 11 amino acids. The CDR3 region has the DNA TGTGCCAGCAGATCCCTCAGTTCCCAGCATTTT. This translates into CASRSLSSQHF.

The chain couples TRBV19 to TRBJ1-1, with D possibly being TRBD1 (5 bases). Trimming shortened V by 2 bases and J by 3 bases, and 13 bases separated the two germline ends. Germline loops: CDR1 LNHDA, CDR2 SQIVND (reference sequence). The CDR3 length is 15 residues. The CDR3 protein is CASSIRAGVYTEAFF. The CDR3 DNA sequence: TGTGCCAGTAGTATAAGGGCGGGGGTATACACTGAAGCTTTCTTT.

The chain couples TRBV2 to TRBJ2-5; possible D gene TRBD1, 5 bases. This CDR3 comprises 14 residues. The V gene lost 1 base and the J gene lost 0 bases, with 6 bases spanning the gap. CDR1 SNHLY and CDR2 FYNNEI come from the germline V gene. CDR3 in amino acids: CASSEEGYQETQYF. In nucleotides, the CDR3 is TGTGCCAGCAGTGAAGAGGGGTACCAAGAGACCCAGTACTTC.

The chain couples TRBV16 to TRBJ1-6; 9 bases fit TRBD1. With 4 bases clipped from V and 14 bases from J, the junction kept 9 bases outside the gene matches. The CDR3 contains 14 residues. Germline V gene sequence: CDR1 KGHSY, CDR2 FQNENV. CDR3 in amino acids: CASSRTTGGVALHF. CDR3 DNA sequence: TGTGCCAGCAGCCGCACGACAGGGGGTGTGGCCCTCCACTTT.

This chain uses TRBV5-1 with TRBJ2-1, with TRBD1 identical over 8 bases. CDR1 SGHRS and CDR2 YFSETQ come from the germline V gene. Trimming removed 0 bases from V and 7 bases from J; junction bases left unmatched: 6. CDR3 size: 15 residues. CDR3 amino acids: CASSLDRQGWNEQFF. CDR3 coding DNA: TGCGCCAGCAGCTTGGACCGACAGGGGTGGAATGAGCAGTTCTTC.

The chain recombines TRBV5-1 with TRBJ2-3; 14 nucleotides agree with TRBD2. V lost 4 bases and J lost 4; bases outside the gene matches: 8. This CDR3 spans 17 amino acids. The V gene's germline CDR1 is SGHRS and CDR2 YFSETQ. The CDR3 protein is CASSHGLAGGLSDTQYF. CDR3 bases: TGCGCCAGCAGCCATGGACTAGCGGGAGGACTTTCAGATACGCAGTATTTT.

This sequence joins TRBV2 and TRBJ2-7; TRBD1 aligns across 8 bases. The germline V gene has CDR1 SNHLY and CDR2 FYNNEI. With V trimmed by 4 bases and J by 2 bases, 10 bases remained unmatched. The length of the CDR3 is 16 residues. This CDR3 reads CASSGEGQVIPYEQYF. In DNA form, the CDR3 reads TGTGCCAGCAGTGGAGAGGGACAGGTGATTCCCTACGAGCAGTACTTC.

The sample holds one count of this clone. The gene calls are TRBV6-5 and TRBJ2-7; D may be TRBD1 (5 bases). Germline V gene sequence: CDR1 MNHEY, CDR2 SVGAGI. The CDR3 is 13 amino acids. Trimming left V 4 bases short and J 3 bases short, with 10 bases between. The CDR3 sequence: CASSWTQGYEQYF. The CDR3 DNA reads as TGTGCCAGCAGTTGGACCCAGGGCTACGAGCAGTACTTC.

The J gene is TRBJ1-2, the V gene TRBV5-4; D gene ambiguous. The V end was cut by 1 base, the J end by 1 base, with 8 bases between. This CDR3 is built from 14 residues. The V gene's germline CDR1 is SGHNT and CDR2 YYREEE (reference sequence). Here the CDR3 DNA reads TGTGCCAGCAGCTTGAGCGGGAGTAACTATGGCTACACCTTC. Its protein is CASSLSGSNYGYTF.

This chain joins TRBV28 and TRBJ2-7, with D possibly matching TRBD2 (5 bases). The CDR3 consists of 16 residues. Germline V CDR1 and CDR2: MDHEN, SYDVKM. V shed 3 bases and J shed 5 bases, with 20 bases lying between them. CDR3 loop: CASSLYGDRLVDEQYF. The CDR3 nucleotides read TGTGCCAGCAGTTTGTACGGGGATAGGCTAGTAGACGAGCAGTACTTC.

This clone is a singleton in its sample. The chain employs TRBV6-5 and TRBJ2-1, with D possibly matching TRBD2 (7 bases). The CDR3 sequence is 11 residues long. With 4 bases removed from V and 12 bases from J, the gap between germline ends came to 10 bases. Germline V gene data show CDR1 as MNHEY and CDR2 as SVGAGI. The DNA of the CDR3 is TGTGCCAGCAGTTTAGGGGGGGGGCAGTTCTTC. Its protein is CASSLGGGQFF.

V and J are TRBV2 and TRBJ1-4, with 8 positions matching TRBD1. V trimming: 6 bases; J trimming: 7 bases; junction bases outside the gene matches: 7. The germline CDR1 and CDR2 sequences are SNHLY and FYNNEI. There are 14 residues in the CDR3. The CDR3 DNA reads as TGTGCCAGCAGCAAGGACAGGGCTGGTGAAAAACTGTTTTTT. This translates into CASSKDRAGEKLFF. The whole variable domain, remainder taken from reference TRBV2 and TRBJ1-4, is EPEVTQTPSHQVTQMGQEVILRCVPISNHLYFYWYRQILGQKVEFLVSFYNNEISEKSEIFDDQFSVERPDGSNFTLKIRSTKLEDSAMYFCASSKDRAGEKLFFGSGTQLSVL.

Only one count was recorded for this clone. The chain carries TRBV14 and TRBJ2-7; possible D gene TRBD2, 5 bases. Per the germline V gene, CDR1 is SGHDN and CDR2 is FVKESK. The V end was cut by 7 bases, the J end by 2 bases, with 12 bases between. The CDR3 loop spans 13 amino acids. In DNA form, the CDR3 reads TGTGCCAGCAACTCGGTGAGGGCCTACGAGCAGTACTTC. This sequence encodes CASNSVRAYEQYF.